This TCR beta chain was captured by sequencing in a study of blood T cell repertoires in COVID-19. TCRdb's table, derived via immunoSEQ multiplex PCR, lists solely in-frame clones and lacks some. The sample shows 95,000 to 110,000 clones, 89% of them seen only once. The CDR3 is 14 residues long. Germline V gives CDR1 LGHDT, CDR2 YNNKEL (reference sequence). The ends lost 0 bases at V and 7 bases at J; junction bases unmatched: 0. The source of this sequence is a woman aged 55-70 years with acute or convalescent COVID-19. The chain couples TRBV3-1 (or the pseudogene TRBV3-2) to TRBJ1-6, with TRBD1 identical over 7 bases. Sequenced material: peripheral blood. CDR3 sequence (DNA): TGTGCCAGCAGCCAAGAACAGGGGAATTCACCCCTCCACTTT. It translates to CASSQEQGNSPLHF.